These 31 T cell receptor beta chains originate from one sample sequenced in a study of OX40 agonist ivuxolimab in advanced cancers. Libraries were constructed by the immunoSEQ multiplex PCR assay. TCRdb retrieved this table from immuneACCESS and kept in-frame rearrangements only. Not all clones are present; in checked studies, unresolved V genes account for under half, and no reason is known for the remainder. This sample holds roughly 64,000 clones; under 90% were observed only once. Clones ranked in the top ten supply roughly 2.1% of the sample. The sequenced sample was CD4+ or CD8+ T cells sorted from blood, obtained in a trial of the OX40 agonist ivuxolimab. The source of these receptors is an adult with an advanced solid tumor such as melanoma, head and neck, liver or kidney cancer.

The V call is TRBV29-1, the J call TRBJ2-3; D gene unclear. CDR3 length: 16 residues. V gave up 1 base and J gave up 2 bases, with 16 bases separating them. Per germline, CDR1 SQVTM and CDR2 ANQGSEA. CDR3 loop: CSVEGVAASATDTQYF. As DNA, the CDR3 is TGCAGCGTTGAAGGGGTGGCAGCCTCCGCCACAGATACGCAGTATTTT.

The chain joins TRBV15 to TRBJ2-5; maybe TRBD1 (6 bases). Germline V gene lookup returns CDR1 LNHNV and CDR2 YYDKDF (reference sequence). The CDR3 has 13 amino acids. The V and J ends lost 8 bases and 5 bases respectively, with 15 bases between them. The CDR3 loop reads CATSRDNRETQYF. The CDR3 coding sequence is TGTGCCACCTCCCGGGACAATCGGGAGACCCAGTACTTC.

The CDR3 coding sequence is TGTGCCAGCAGCCCAACTGGGGGCAGCACCACCGGGGAGCTGTTTTTT. This encodes CASSPTGGSTTGELFF. J is TRBJ2-2 and V is TRBV5-4, with D possibly matching TRBD1 (6 bases). CDR1 is SGHNT and CDR2 is YYREEE in the germline V gene (reference sequence). V was clipped by 4 bases and J by 4 bases, with 17 bases between them. This CDR3 comprises 16 residues.

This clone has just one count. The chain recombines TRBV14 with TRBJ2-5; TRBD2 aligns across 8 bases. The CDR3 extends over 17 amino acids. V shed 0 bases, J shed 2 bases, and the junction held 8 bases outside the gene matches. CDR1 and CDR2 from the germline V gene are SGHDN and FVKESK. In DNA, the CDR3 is TGTGCCAGCAGCCAAGAAACAGCGGGAGTAGGGCAAGAGACCCAGTACTTC. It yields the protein CASSQETAGVGQETQYF. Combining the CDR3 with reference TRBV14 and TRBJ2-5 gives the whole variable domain EAGVTQFPSHSVIEKGQTVTLRCDPISGHDNLYWYRRVMGKEIKFLLHFVKESKQDESGMPNNRFLAERTGGTYSTLKVQPAELEDSGVYFCASSQETAGVGQETQYFGPGTRLLVL.

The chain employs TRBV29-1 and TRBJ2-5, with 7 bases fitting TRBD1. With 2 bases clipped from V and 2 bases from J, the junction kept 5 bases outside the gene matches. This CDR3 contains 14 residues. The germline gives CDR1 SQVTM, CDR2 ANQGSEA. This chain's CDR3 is CSVEPWTGQETQYF. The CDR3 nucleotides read TGCAGCGTTGAACCTTGGACAGGACAAGAGACCCAGTACTTC.

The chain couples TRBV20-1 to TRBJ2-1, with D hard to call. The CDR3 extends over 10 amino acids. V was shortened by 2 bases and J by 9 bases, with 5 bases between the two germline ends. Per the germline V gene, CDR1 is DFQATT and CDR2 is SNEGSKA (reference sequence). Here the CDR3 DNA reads TGCAGTGCTAGATTTGTTGAGCAGTTCTTC. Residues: CSARFVEQFF.

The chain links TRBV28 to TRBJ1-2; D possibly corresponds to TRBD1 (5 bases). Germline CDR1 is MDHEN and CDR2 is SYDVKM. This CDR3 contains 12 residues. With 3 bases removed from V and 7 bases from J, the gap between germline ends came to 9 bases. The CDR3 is CASSLGRAGYTF. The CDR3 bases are TGTGCCAGCAGTTTGGGCAGGGCTGGCTACACCTTC.

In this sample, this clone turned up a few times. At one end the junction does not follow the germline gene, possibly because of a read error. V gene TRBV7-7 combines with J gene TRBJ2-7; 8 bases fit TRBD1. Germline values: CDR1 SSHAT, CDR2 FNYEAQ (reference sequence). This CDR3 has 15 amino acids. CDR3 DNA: TGTGCTAGCAGCTTAGGGCCGGGACAGGACTACGAGCAGTACTTC. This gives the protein CASSLGPGQDYEQYF.

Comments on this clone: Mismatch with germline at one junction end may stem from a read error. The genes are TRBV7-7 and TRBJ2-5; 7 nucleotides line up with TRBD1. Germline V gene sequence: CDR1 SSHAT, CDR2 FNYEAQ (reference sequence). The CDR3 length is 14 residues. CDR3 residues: CASSRGTDQETQYF. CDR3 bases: TGTGCTAGCAGCAGAGGGACAGACCAAGAGACCCAGTACTTC.

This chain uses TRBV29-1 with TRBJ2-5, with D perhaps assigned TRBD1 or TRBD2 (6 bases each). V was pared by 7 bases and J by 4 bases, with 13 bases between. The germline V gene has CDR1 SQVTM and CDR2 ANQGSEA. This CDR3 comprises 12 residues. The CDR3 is CSGTRGGETQYF. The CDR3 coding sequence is TGCAGCGGGACCAGGGGAGGAGAGACCCAGTACTTC.

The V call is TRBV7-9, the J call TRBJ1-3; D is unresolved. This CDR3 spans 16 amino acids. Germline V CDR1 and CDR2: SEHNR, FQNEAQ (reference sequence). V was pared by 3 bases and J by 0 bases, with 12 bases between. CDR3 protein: CASSLSVTLSGNTIYF. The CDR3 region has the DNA TGTGCCAGCAGCTTGTCGGTTACGCTCTCTGGAAACACCATATATTTT.

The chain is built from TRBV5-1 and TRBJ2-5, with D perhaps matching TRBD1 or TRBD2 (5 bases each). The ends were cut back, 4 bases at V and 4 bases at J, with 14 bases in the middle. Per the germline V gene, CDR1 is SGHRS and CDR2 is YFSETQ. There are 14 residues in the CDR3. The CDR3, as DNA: TGCGCCAGCAGCCCAGGGACCGCGGGAGAGACCCAGTACTTC. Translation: CASSPGTAGETQYF. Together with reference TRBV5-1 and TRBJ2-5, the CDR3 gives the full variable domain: KAGVTQTPRYLIKTRGQQVTLSCSPISGHRSVSWYQQTPGQGLQFLFEYFSETQRNKGNFPGRFSGRQFSNSRSEMNVSTLELGDSALYLCASSPGTAGETQYFGPGTRLLVL.

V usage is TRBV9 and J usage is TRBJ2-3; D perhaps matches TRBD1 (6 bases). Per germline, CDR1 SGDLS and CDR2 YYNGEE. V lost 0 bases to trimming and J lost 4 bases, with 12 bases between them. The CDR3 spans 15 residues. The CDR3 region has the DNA TGTGCCAGCAGCGTAGCTACAGGGTGGGCAGATACGCAGTATTTT. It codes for CASSVATGWADTQYF.

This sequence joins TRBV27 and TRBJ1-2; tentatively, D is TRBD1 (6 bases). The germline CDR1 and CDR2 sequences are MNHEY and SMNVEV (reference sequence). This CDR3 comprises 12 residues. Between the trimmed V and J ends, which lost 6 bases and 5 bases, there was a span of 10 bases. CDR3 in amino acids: CASRDRRYGYTF. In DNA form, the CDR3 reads TGTGCCAGCAGAGACAGGAGATATGGCTACACCTTC.

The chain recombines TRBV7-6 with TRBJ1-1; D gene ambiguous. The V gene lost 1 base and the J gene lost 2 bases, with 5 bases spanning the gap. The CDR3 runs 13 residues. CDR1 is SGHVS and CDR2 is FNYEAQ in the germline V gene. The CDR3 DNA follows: TGTGCCAGCAGCTTAGAACGCAACACTGAAGCTTTCTTT. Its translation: CASSLERNTEAFF.

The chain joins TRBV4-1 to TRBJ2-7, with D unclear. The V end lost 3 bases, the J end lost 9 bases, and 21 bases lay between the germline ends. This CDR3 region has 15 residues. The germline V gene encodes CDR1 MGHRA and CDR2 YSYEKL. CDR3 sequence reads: CASSHPLGSSTTQYF. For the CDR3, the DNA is TGCGCCAGCAGCCACCCCCTCGGGTCCTCGACGACGCAGTACTTC.

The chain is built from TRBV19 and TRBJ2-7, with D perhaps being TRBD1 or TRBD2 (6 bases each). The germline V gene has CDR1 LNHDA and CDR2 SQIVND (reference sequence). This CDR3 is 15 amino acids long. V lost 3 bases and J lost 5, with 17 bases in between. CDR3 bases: TGTGCCAGTAGTATCCGAGGGGGGTCGTCCGACGAGCAGTACTTC. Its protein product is CASSIRGGSSDEQYF.

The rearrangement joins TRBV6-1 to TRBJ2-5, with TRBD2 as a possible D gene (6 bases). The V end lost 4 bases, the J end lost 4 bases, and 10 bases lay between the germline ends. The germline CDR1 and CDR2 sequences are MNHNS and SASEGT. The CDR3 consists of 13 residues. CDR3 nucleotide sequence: TGTGCCAGCAGTGCGGGGGACGGAGAGACCCAGTACTTC. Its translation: CASSAGDGETQYF.

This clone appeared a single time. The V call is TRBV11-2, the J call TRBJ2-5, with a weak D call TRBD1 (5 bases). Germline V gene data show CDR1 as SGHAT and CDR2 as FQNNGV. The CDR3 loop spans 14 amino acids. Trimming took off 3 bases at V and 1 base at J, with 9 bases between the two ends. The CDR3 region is CASSFLGLQETQYF. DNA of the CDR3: TGTGCCAGCAGCTTCCTGGGGCTCCAAGAGACCCAGTACTTC.

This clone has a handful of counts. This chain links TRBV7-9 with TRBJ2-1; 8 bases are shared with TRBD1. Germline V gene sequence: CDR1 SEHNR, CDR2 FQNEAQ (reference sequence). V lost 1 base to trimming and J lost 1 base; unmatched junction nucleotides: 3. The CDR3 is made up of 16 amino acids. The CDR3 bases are TGTGCCAGCAGCTTAGGGACAGGGTTTTCCTACAATGAGCAGTTCTTC. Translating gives CASSLGTGFSYNEQFF.

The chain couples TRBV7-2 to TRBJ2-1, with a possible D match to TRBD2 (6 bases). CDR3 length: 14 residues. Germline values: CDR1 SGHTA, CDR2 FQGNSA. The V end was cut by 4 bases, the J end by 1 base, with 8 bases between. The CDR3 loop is CASSYSGSYNEQFF. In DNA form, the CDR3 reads TGTGCCAGCAGCTATAGCGGATCCTACAATGAGCAGTTCTTC. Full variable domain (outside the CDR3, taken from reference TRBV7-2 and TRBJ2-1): GAGVSQSPSNKVTEKGKDVELRCDPISGHTALYWYRQSLGQGLEFLIYFQGNSAPDKSGLPSDRFSAERTGGSVSTLTIQRTQQEDSAVYLCASSYSGSYNEQFFGPGTRLTVL.

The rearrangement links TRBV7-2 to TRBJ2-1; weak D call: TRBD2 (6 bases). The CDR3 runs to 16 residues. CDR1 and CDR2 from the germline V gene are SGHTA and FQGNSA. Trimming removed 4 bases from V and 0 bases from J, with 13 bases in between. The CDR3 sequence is CASSSSVPSSYNEQFF. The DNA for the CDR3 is TGTGCCAGCAGCTCTAGCGTCCCGAGCTCCTACAATGAGCAGTTCTTC.

The CDR3 protein is CASSIGFETQYF. The DNA of the CDR3 is TGTGCCAGTAGTATAGGTTTTGAGACCCAGTACTTC. The rearrangement uses TRBV19 and TRBJ2-5; no clear D gene. The V and J ends lost 1 base and 5 bases respectively, with 5 bases between them. Germline loops: CDR1 LNHDA, CDR2 SQIVND (reference sequence). The CDR3 totals 12 residues.

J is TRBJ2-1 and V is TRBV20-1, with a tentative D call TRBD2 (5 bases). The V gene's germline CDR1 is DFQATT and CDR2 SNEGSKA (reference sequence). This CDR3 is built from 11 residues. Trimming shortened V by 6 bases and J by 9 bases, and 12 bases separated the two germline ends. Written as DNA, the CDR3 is TGCAGTGCCACCCCGAGGGTTGAGCAGTTCTTC. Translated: CSATPRVEQFF.

The CDR3 DNA sequence: TGTGCCAGCAGCGACGGCGGTGGAGCGTACGAGCAGTACTTC. It specifies CASSDGGGAYEQYF. This rearrangement joins TRBV9 to TRBJ2-7; D gene unclear. Germline values: CDR1 SGDLS, CDR2 YYNGEE. V lost 3 bases and J lost 4, with 14 bases in between. The CDR3 consists of 14 residues.

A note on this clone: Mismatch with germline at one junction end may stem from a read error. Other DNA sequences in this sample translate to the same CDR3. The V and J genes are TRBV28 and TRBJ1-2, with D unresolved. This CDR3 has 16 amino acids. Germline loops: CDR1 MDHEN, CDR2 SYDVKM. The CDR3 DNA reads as TGTGCCAGCAGTTCAACTCCGGCCACACACACCTATGGTTACACCTTC. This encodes CASSSTPATHTYGYTF.

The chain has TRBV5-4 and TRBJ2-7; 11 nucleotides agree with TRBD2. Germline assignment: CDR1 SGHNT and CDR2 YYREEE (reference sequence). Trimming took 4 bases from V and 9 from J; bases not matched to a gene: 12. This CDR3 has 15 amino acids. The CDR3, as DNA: TGTGCCAGCAGCCCTCCGGGACTAGCGGAGTCGGCGCAGTACTTC. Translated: CASSPPGLAESAQYF. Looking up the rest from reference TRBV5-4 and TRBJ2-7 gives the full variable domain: ETGVTQSPTHLIKTRGQQVTLRCSSQSGHNTVSWYQQALGQGPQFIFQYYREEENGRGNFPPRFSGLQFPNYSSELNVNALELDDSALYLCASSPPGLAESAQYFGPGTRLTVT.

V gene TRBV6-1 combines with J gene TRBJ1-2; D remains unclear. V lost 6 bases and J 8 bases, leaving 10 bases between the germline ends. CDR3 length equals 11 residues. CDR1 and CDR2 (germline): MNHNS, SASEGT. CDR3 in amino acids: CASSLAGGYTF. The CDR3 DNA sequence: TGTGCCAGCAGCCTCGCGGGGGGCTACACCTTC.

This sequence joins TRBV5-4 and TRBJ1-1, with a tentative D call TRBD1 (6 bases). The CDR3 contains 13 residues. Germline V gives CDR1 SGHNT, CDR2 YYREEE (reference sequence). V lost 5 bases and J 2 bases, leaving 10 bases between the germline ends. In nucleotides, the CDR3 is TGTGCCAGCAGTCAACAGGGAAACACTGAAGCTTTCTTT. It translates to CASSQQGNTEAFF.

The CDR3 spells CASRGLAVNTGELFF. The CDR3 coding sequence is TGTGCCAGCAGGGGACTAGCGGTAAACACCGGGGAGCTGTTTTTT. V usage is TRBV7-9 and J usage is TRBJ2-2; 11 nucleotides line up with TRBD2. Germline CDR1 and CDR2: SEHNR and FQNEAQ (reference sequence). This CDR3 contains 15 residues. V was clipped by 6 bases and J by 2 bases; unmatched bases: 2.

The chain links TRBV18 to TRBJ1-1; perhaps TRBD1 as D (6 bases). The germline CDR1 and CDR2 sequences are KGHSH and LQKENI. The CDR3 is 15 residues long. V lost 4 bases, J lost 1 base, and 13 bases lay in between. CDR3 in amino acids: CASSLRQDSNTEAFF. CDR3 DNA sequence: TGTGCCAGCTCACTCCGACAGGACTCGAACACTGAAGCTTTCTTT.